This TCR beta chain was profiled in a study of cytomegalovirus exposure and HLA in healthy donors (dated by TCRdb to the late 2010s). For the study in its entirety: An earlier analysis of some 600 of the donors reported 276 Gb of sequence data and 117 million unique TCR beta sequences obtained from around 170 million T cells. To predict cytomegalovirus infection status, the study brought together high-throughput TCR immunosequencing, statistical association of individual TCRs with disease status, and machine learning. A separate validation cohort of 90 to 150 different subjects was used in addition to the approximately 640-subject first cohort. Approximately 300 gigabases of sequencing data and around 87 million unique TCR sequences were included in an early release covering roughly 600 HLA-typed donors. Typing coverage differed by locus: A, B, C, DRB1 and DQB1 were typed in about 629-640 donors, DQA1 in about 510, DPA1 in some 610, and DPB1 in 472. To study patterns of TCR occurrence, a later analysis re-analyzed previously published TCR beta repertoires from 650 to 750 donors and added high-resolution HLA genotyping. Rather than drawing on any new phenotypic data, the later analysis identified candidate immune exposures from TCR beta sequences and the way those sequences occurred across donors. Every repertoire in the discovery cohort had been generated on one and the same sequencing platform. Across roughly 420 genotyped donors of the cohort, an average of roughly 250,000 unique TCR beta nucleotide sequences per donor were sequenced, and around 19% of those sequences were non-productive. The genetic ancestry cluster associated with self-reported Caucasian donors included approximately 85% of the 350 to 500 genotyped donors. Using immunosequencing, the study profiled T cell repertoires from fewer than 850 subjects and related those repertoires to cytomegalovirus serostatus. HLA typing covered class I and class II loci at four-digit resolution. A later genetic analysis took genome-wide SNP genotypes for about 55% of the 666 donors and used that subset as a discovery cohort. The study aimed to test whether cataloging public T cell receptors could reveal signatures of past pathogen exposure. An earlier analysis of several hundred of the donors applied high-throughput TCR beta sequencing to assess whether each TCR beta V gene segment acted as functional or pseudogenic. Four or five DR-DQ haplotypes were handled as single units for association and clustering, since linkage in the cohort was strong. Donor age, sex, ethnicity and CMV serostatus were compiled together with the repertoire data.

The library was made by the immunoSEQ multiplex PCR assay. The multiplex PCR relied on a mix of 60 forward primers for TCR Vbeta segments and 13 reverse primers for TCR Jbeta segments. Amplification of the CDR3 region of rearranged TCR beta genes was performed with a multiplex PCR assay on genomic DNA. The Illumina HiSeq System was used to sequence the amplified TCR beta libraries as 87-base-pair reads. Concerning the study's data processing: A later analysis counted about 80 million unique TCR beta chains across the 670 or so repertoires, and some 11 million of these chains were shared by at least two donors. Raw reads were error-corrected and collapsed into unique sequences with a nearest-neighbor algorithm that merged closely related sequences to remove PCR and sequencing errors. CDR3 sequences were aligned to IMGT reference sequences to assign V, D and J gene segments. For a sequence to be retained, a match of at least six nucleotides to both a V gene segment and a J gene segment was required. Rearrangements were classified as productive when the CDR3 lacked stop codons and remained in frame with V and J, and all other rearrangements were classified as non-productive. CDR3 was defined by IMGT convention, running from the second conserved V-encoded cysteine to the conserved J-encoded phenylalanine. Sequences without an unambiguous match to a single V gene segment were excluded from the earlier analysis of 450 to 750 of the donors. An earlier analysis of just under 600 of the donors called V segments functional above 56.7% productive rearrangements and segregating when the between-donor standard deviation exceeded 5%. A statistical classification framework was built for diagnosing cytomegalovirus status from the catalog of TCR beta chain sequences. In a later analysis, V and J genes were assigned by comparing TCR nucleotide sequences against IMGT/GENE-DB human TR gene sequences. In a later analysis, CDR3 sequences and most-parsimonious VDJ recombination scenarios were assigned using the TCRdist pipeline. In a later analysis, every TCR beta chain was defined by the combination of its CDR3 amino acid sequence and its V-gene family, and reads without a unique V-gene family were dropped. To address suspected cross-contamination and a sequencing artifact, a later analysis removed over 500 highly shared, low-generation-probability nucleotide sequences. A later analysis calculated a clonal expansion index for each public chain from normalized within-repertoire ranks of inferred template counts. Generation probabilities in a later analysis came from a VDJ recombination model fitted to out-of-frame rearrangements, and those results were checked against IGoR. In a later analysis, TCR-TCR, TCR-HLA and TCR-CMV co-occurrence was scored with hypergeometric tests, and a repertoire-size bias correction was applied to TCR pairs. To estimate false discovery rates, a later analysis permuted the HLA or CMV assignments 20 times. In a later analysis, co-occurring TCRs were grouped using DBSCAN, and TCRdist sequence similarity was added for clustering within HLA-allele-positive subsets. Co-occurrence clustering excluded repertoires with fewer than 30,000 or more than 120,000 public chains, plus five with anomalous nucleotide sharing. As stored in TCRdb, this immuneACCESS dataset retains in-frame rearrangements with V and J assigned. A fraction of the clones does not appear; measured against another copy, unresolved V genes explain less than half of the discrepancy, and the remainder lacks a known reason. That table is the source of V, J and clone size, and D and trimming were worked out from the DNA. This sample gives about 61,000 clones in total; roughly 90% of them show up just once. The ten largest account for approximately 1.5% of the sample.

Paper-wide results and their limitations: In this cohort, only TCR beta chains were sequenced, and detectable features were limited by the absence of alpha or paired-chain data. Roughly uniform sequencing depth across donors was assumed in presence/absence analyses, although this assumption may not hold. Three of the identified cytomegalovirus-associated TCR beta chains were confirmed in vitro to be specific for cytomegalovirus antigens. Because HLA typing was unavailable for some donors at each locus, only the typed subset was used in association tests. A further reported finding was that TCR beta sequences accurately predicted the HLA-A and HLA-B alleles for most subjects in the first cohort. The only immune exposure information available for the cohort was CMV serostatus. According to a later genetic analysis, donors in an Asian-associated ancestry cluster had fewer N-insertions in productive TCRs than the approximately 630-donor mean. The earlier analysis of approximately 590 of the donors excluded roughly 17 rarely observed V segments, including chromosome 9 orphons, because counts were too low. The classifier was reported to diagnose cytomegalovirus status with high specificity and sensitivity in both the original cohort and the validation cohort. The study listed 164 TCR beta chains as associated with cytomegalovirus. In a later genetic analysis, a missense DCLRE1C variant was associated with V-gene and J-gene trimming of TCR beta chains, and the association was replicated in an independent cohort. Strong co-occurrence of HLA alleles, especially DR and DQ, made assigning TCR associations to individual alleles difficult. In a later analysis, HLA-associated TCR beta chains were found to be more clonally expanded and to have lower generation probabilities than equally common non-associated chains. According to a later analysis, parvovirus B19, influenza, CMV and Epstein-Barr virus appeared linked to several top co-occurrence clusters. Correlated functional status among segregating V segments might be attributable to linkage disequilibrium, but an unknown experimental factor could not be ruled out. A later analysis found that most CMV-associated TCR beta chains appeared HLA-restricted, with HLA associations seemingly driven largely by CMV exposure. A cluster of highly shared sequence variants was judged likely to represent a technical artifact of the sequencing pipeline. Broadly in line with IMGT annotations, most TCR beta V segments showed up in productive rearrangements about 87% or about 30% of the time in an earlier analysis of around 600 of the donors. The 87-base-pair reads could not distinguish some IMGT-functional V segments, including TRBV6-2 and TRBV6-3, so those segments were excluded. The authors suggested that the approach could potentially be extended to other disease states and immunological phenotypes. In a later analysis, some 17,000 TCR beta sequences were associated with specific HLA alleles at a false discovery rate of 0.05. Most TCR sequences were seen in very few donors, while some public TCRs were found in many individuals. According to a later analysis, TCR association rates differed among HLA loci, with DRB1 alleles showing the most associated TCRs and HLA-C alleles showing the fewest.

Taken from cysteine to phenylalanine, the CDR3 has 16 residues. Only CDR3 DNA is held: 48 bases, read in frame from base 1. CDR1 SEHNR and CDR2 FQNEAQ are derived from the germline V gene (reference sequence). Ends trimmed: V by 0 bases, J by 1 base; bases unmatched to a gene: 5. A single count supports this clone. Its binding antigen is unknown. No quality values exist for individual bases; no much larger clone is one base distant. The cohort was made up of hundreds of healthy bone marrow donors. All cohort members were sampled while nominally healthy, although unrecorded immune exposures were likely present. The donor was CMV seropositive and was included in the group of some 290 seropositive cohort members. Every donor gave a peripheral blood sample, and the peripheral blood mononuclear cells from that sample were used for TCR beta sequencing. Genomic DNA extraction from the blood cell samples was performed with the Qiagen DNeasy Blood Extraction Kit.

The receptor's source is a man younger than 45 in good health and CMV-seropositive. This receptor chain uses TRBV7-9 and TRBJ1-1, with 7 bases matching TRBD1. Material: PBMCs. Read as DNA, the sequence is TGTGCCAGCAGCTTAGCTCCCGGGACAGAGAACACTGAAGCTTTCTTT. This encodes CASSLAPGTENTEAFF.